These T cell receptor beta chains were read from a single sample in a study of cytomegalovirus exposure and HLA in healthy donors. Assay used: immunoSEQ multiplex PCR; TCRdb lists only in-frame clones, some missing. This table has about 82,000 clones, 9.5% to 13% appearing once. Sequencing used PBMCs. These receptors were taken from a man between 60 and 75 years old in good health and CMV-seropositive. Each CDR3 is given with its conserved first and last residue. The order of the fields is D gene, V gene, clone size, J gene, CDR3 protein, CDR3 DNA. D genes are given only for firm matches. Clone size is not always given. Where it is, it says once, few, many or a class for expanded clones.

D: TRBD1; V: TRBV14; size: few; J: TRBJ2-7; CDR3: CASSRREDRVYEQYF; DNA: TGTGCCAGCAGCCGCCGCGAGGACAGGGTCTACGAGCAGTACTTC
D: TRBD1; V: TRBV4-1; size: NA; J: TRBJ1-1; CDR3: CASSQSGPGQMNTEAFF; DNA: TGCGCCAGCAGCCAATCAGGACCGGGACAGATGAACACTGAAGCTTTCTTT
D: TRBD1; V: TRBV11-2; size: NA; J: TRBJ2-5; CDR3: CASSLVGQAQETQYF; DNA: TGTGCCAGCAGCTTAGTAGGACAGGCTCAAGAGACCCAGTACTTC
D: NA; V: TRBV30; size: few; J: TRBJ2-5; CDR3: CAWKRERAETQYF; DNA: TGTGCCTGGAAGAGGGAGCGGGCAGAGACCCAGTACTTC
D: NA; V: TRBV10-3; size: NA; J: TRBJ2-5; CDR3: CAISEFSGQETQYF; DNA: TGTGCCATCAGTGAGTTTAGCGGACAAGAGACCCAGTACTTC
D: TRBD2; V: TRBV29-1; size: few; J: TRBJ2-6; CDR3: CSVGGGPYSGANVLTF; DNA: TGCAGCGTTGGGGGGGGACCCTACTCTGGGGCCAACGTCCTGACTTTC
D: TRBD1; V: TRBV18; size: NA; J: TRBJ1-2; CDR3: CASSPRQGGGADGYPF; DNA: TGTGCCAGCTCACCACGACAGGGGGGCGGGGCCGATGGCTACCCCTTC
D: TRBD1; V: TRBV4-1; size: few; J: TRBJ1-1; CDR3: CASSQGDRGGAFF; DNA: TGCGCCAGCAGCCAAGGCGACAGGGGGGGAGCTTTCTTT
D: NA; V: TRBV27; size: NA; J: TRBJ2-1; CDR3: CASSSTGFYNEQFF; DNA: TGTGCCAGCAGTTCAACAGGGTTCTACAATGAGCAGTTCTTC
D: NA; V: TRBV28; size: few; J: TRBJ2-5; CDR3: CAIQVAGQETQYF; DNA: TGTGCCATTCAGGTTGCGGGACAAGAGACCCAGTACTTC
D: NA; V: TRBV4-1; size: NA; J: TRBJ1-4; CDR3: CASSQGQVNEKLFF; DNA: TGCGCCAGCAGCCAAGGACAGGTGAATGAAAAACTGTTTTTT
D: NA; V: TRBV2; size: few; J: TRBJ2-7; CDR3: CASSRTAYEQYF; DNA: TGTGCCAGCAGTCGAACGGCCTACGAGCAGTACTTC
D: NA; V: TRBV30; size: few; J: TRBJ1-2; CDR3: CAWTQNYGYTF; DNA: TGTGCCTGGACACAGAACTATGGCTACACCTTC
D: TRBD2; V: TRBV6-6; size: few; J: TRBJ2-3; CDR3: CASSQTSGGTDTQYF; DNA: TGTGCCAGCAGCCAGACTAGCGGGGGGACAGATACGCAGTATTTT
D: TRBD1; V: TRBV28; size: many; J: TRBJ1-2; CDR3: CASGQGRYGYTF; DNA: TGTGCCAGCGGACAGGGGCGCTATGGCTACACCTTC
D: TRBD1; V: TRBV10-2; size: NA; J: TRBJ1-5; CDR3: CASGTGGYQPQHF; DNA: TGCGCCAGTGGGACAGGGGGGTACCAGCCCCAGCATTTT
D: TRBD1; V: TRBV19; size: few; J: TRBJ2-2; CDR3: CASSIDRTGPSTGELFF; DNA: TGTGCCAGTAGTATAGACCGGACAGGTCCGTCCACCGGGGAGCTGTTTTTT
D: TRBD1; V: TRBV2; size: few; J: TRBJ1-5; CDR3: CASSGQGSNQPQHF; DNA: TGTGCCAGCAGCGGACAGGGGAGCAATCAGCCCCAGCATTTT
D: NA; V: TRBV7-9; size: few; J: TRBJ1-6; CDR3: CASSLERVNSPLHF; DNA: TGTGCCAGCAGCTTAGAGCGAGTTAATTCACCCCTCCACTTT
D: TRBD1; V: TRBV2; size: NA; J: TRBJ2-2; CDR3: CASYRGTGELFF; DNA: TGTGCCAGTTACAGGGGCACCGGGGAGCTGTTTTTT
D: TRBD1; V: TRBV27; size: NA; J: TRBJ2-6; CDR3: CASSSNAGTGRSGANVLTF; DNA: TGTGCCAGCAGTTCAAACGCCGGGACAGGCCGCTCTGGGGCCAACGTCCTGACTTTC
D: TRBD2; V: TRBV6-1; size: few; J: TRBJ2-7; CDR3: CASNLAGGSYEQYF; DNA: TGTGCCAGCAATTTGGCGGGGGGCTCCTACGAGCAGTACTTC
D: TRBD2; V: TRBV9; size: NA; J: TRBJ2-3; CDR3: CASSRPGAGVRDTQYF; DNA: TGTGCCAGCAGCCGCCCCGGGGCGGGGGTACGAGATACGCAGTATTTT
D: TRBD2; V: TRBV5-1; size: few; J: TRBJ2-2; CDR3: CASSSTSGSTGELFF; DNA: TGCGCCAGCAGCTCGACTAGCGGGAGTACCGGGGAGCTGTTTTTT
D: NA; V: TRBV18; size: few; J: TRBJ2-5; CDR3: CASSADRAETQYF; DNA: TGTGCCAGCTCAGCGGACAGAGCAGAGACCCAGTACTTC
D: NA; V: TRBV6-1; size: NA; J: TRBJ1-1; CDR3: CASSQGSEAFF; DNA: TGTGCCAGCAGTCAGGGGTCTGAAGCTTTCTTT
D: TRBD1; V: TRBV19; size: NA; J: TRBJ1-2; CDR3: CASREGARITF; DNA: TGTGCCAGTAGGGAGGGGGCTCGGATTACCTTC
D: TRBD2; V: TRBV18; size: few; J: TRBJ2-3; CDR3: CASSEGLAGTQYF; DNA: TGTGCCAGCTCGGAGGGACTAGCGGGTACGCAGTATTTT
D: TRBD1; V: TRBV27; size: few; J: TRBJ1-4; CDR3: CASSLGTGDEKLFF; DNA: TGTGCCAGCAGTTTGGGGACAGGGGACGAAAAACTGTTTTTT
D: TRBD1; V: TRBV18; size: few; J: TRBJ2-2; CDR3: CASSQDRDTGELFF; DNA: TGTGCCAGCTCACAGGACAGGGACACCGGGGAGCTGTTTTTT
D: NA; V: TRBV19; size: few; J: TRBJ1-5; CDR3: CASSIVTGNQPQHF; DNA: TGTGCCAGTAGTATAGTGACAGGCAATCAGCCCCAGCATTTT
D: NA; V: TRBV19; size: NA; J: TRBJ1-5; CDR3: CASSLDSRYSNQPQHF; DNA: TGTGCCAGTAGTCTTGACAGCCGCTATAGCAATCAGCCCCAGCATTTT
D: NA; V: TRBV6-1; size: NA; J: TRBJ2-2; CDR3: CASRGSWDTGELFF; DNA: TGTGCCAGCAGGGGGAGTTGGGACACCGGGGAGCTGTTTTTT
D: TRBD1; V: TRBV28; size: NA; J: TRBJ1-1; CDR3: CASSFNWMDRMNTEAFF; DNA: TGTGCCAGCAGTTTTAACTGGATGGACAGGATGAACACTGAAGCTTTCTTT
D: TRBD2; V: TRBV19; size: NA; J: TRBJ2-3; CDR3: CASKERGYTDTQYF; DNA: TGTGCCAGTAAGGAGCGGGGGTACACAGATACGCAGTATTTT
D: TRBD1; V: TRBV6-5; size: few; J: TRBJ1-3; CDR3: CASSYDRGRDTIYF; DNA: TGTGCCAGCAGTTACGACAGGGGGCGGGACACCATATATTTT
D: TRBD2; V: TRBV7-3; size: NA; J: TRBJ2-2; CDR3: CASSLMEASGVTGELFF; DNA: TGTGCCAGCAGCTTAATGGAGGCTAGCGGGGTGACCGGGGAGCTGTTTTTT
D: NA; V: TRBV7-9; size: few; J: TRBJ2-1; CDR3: CASSLGAHEFF; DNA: TGTGCCAGCAGCTTAGGAGCTCACGAGTTCTTC
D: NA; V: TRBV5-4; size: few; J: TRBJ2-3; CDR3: CASSPRGSRSTDTQYF; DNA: TGTGCCAGCAGCCCCAGGGGCAGTCGGAGCACAGATACGCAGTATTTT
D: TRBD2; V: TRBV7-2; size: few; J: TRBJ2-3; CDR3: CASSAGVTADTQYF; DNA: TGTGCCAGCAGCGCGGGGGTTACGGCAGATACGCAGTATTTT
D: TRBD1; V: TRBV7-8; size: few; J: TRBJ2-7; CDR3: CASSLRQGPSYEQYF; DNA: TGTGCCAGCAGCTTGAGACAGGGCCCGTCCTACGAGCAGTACTTC